These 2 T cell receptor beta chains originate from one sample sequenced in a study of shared clonotypes between healthy human individuals. CD8 cells regarded as naive lacked CD45RO, were positively chosen for CCR7, and omitted terminally differentiated effector memory CD45RA+ cells. Method: immunoSEQ multiplex PCR; TCRdb's copy keeps in-frame clones and lacks some. The sample has about 2 million clones; less than 95% are singletons. Sequenced: naive CD8+ T cells sorted from blood. The source is a man aged 18 to 30 in good health.

Notes on this clone: At the DNA level, this CDR3 is encoded by other sequences in the same sample as well. The rearrangement uses TRBV27 and TRBJ1-5, with 8 bases aligning to TRBD1. CDR1 and CDR2 (germline): MNHEY, SMNVEV (reference sequence). The V segment lost 4 bases and the J segment 4 bases; nucleotides outside the gene matches: 3. The CDR3 is 14 amino acids. The CDR3 DNA follows: TGTGCCAGCAGTTCGGGACAGGCGAATCAGCCCCAGCATTTT. Amino acid sequence: CASSSGQANQPQHF.

This sequence joins TRBV10-1 and TRBJ2-3, with TRBD1 as a possible D gene (6 bases). Between the trimmed V and J ends, which lost 0 bases and 2 bases, there was a span of 9 bases. Germline CDR1 and CDR2: WNHNN and SYGVQD (reference sequence). The CDR3 is 15 residues long. The CDR3 DNA follows: TGCGCCAGCAGTGAGTCGAGGGACAACACAGATACGCAGTATTTT. Protein: CASSESRDNTDTQYF.